This T cell receptor (beta chain) was profiled in a study of control samples from healthy donors and cancer patients. Clones were read by immunoSEQ multiplex PCR, and TCRdb kept only the in-frame ones, dropping some. Here the sample spans 150,000 to 200,000 clones, approximately 94% being singletons. As concerns this clone: One end of the junction is discordant with germline, which a read error may explain.

The receptor's source is a woman aged 40 to 50 in good health. The sequencing sample was made of blood.

CDR3 amino acids: CASSLALGGSSYNEQFF. For the CDR3, the DNA is TGTGCTAGCAGCTTAGCACTCGGCGGGAGCTCCTACAATGAGCAGTTCTTC. V is TRBV7-7 and J is TRBJ2-1, with TRBD2 identical over 7 bases. Germline lookup yields CDR1 SSHAT and CDR2 FNYEAQ (reference sequence). The CDR3 runs to 17 residues.